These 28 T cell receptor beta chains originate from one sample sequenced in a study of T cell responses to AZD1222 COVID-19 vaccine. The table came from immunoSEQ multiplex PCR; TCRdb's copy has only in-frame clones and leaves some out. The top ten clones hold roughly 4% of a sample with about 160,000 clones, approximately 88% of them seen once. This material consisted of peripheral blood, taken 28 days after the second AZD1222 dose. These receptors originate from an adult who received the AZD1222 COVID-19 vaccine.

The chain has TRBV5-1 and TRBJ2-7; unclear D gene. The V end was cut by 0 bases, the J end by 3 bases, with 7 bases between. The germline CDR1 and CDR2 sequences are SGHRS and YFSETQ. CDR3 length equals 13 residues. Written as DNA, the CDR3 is TGCGCCAGCAGCTTGGGCTCCCTCTACGAGCAGTACTTC. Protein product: CASSLGSLYEQYF.

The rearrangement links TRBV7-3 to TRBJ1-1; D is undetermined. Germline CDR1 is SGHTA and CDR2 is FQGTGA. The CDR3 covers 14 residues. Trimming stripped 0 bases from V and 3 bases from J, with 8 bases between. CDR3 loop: CASSLTGSDTEAFF. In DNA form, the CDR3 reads TGTGCCAGCAGCTTAACTGGGTCGGACACTGAAGCTTTCTTT.

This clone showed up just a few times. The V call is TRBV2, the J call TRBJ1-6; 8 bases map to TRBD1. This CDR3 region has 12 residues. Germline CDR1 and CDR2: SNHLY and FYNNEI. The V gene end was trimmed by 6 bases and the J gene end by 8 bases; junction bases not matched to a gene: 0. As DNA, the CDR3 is TGTGCCAGCAGACAGGGGGATTCACCCCTCCACTTT. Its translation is CASRQGDSPLHF.

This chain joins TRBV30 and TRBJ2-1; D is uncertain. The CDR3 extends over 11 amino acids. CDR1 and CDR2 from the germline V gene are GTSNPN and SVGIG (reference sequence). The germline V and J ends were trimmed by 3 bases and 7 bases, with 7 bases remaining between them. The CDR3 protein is CAWRIVNEQFF. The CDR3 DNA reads TGTGCCTGGAGGATCGTTAATGAGCAGTTCTTC.

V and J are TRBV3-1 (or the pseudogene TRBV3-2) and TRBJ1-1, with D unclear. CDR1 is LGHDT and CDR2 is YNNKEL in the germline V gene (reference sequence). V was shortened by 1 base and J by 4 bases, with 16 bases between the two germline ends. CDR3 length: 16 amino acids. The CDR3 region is CASSQVGASRGTEAFF. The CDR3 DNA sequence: TGTGCCAGCAGCCAAGTTGGCGCCTCCCGGGGCACTGAAGCTTTCTTT.

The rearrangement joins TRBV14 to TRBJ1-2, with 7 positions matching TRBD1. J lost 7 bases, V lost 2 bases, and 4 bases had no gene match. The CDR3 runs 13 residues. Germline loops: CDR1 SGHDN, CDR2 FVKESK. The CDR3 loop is CASSQTGVGGYTF. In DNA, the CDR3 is TGTGCCAGCAGCCAAACAGGGGTTGGTGGCTACACCTTC.

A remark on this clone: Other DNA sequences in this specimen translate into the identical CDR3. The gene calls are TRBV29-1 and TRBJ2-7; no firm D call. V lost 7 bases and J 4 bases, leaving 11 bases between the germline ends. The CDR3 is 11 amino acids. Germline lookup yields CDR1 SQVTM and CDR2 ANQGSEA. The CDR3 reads CSARGDYEQYF. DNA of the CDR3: TGCAGCGCCCGCGGAGATTACGAGCAGTACTTC.

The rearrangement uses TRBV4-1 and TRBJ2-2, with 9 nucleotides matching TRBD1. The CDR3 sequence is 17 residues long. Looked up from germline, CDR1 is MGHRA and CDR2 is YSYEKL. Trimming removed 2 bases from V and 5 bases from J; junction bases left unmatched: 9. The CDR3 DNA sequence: TGCGCCAGCAGCCAATCCCGGGACAGGGCCTCTACCGGGGAGCTGTTTTTT. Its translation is CASSQSRDRASTGELFF.

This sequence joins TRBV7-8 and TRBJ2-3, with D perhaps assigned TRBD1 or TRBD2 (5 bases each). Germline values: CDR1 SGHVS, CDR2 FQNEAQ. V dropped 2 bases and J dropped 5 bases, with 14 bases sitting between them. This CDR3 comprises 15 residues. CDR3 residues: CASSLIEGTRDTQYF. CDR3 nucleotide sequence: TGTGCCAGCAGCTTAATTGAGGGGACGAGAGATACGCAGTATTTT.

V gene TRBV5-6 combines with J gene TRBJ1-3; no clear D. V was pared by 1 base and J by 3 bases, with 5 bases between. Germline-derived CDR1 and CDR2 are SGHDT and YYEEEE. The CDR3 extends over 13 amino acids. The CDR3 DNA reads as TGTGCCAGCAGCTTGCGACGTGGAAACACCATATATTTT. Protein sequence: CASSLRRGNTIYF.

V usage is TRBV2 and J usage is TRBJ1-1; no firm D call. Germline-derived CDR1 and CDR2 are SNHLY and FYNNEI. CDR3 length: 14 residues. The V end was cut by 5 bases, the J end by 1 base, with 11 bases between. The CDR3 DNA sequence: TGTGCCAGCAGTTTGTATGGAGAGAACACTGAAGCTTTCTTT. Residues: CASSLYGENTEAFF.

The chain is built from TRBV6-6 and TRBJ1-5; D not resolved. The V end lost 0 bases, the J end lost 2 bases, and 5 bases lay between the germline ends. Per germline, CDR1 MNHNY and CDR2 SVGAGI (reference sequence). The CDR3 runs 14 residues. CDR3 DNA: TGTGCCAGCAGTTACTCGAGGGGCAATCAGCCCCAGCATTTT. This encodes CASSYSRGNQPQHF.

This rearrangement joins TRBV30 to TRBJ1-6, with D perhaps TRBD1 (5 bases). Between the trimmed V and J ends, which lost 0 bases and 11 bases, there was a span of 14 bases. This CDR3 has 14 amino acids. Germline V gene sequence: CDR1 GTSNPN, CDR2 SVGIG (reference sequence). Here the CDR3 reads CAWSVDSPAPPLHF. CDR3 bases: TGTGCCTGGAGTGTCGACAGTCCGGCCCCACCCCTCCACTTT.

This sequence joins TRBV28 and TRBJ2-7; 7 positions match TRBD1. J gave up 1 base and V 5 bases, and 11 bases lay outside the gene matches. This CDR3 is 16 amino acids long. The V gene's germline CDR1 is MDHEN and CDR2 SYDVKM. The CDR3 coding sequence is TGTGCCAGCAGTGGCGTGGGACAGCGCTTATCCTACGAGCAGTACTTC. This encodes CASSGVGQRLSYEQYF.

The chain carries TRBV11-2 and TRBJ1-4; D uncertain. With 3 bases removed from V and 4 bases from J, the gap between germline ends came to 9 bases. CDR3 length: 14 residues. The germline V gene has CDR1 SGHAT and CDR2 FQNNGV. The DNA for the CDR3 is TGTGCCAGCAGCTTGAGCATTAATAATGAAAAACTGTTTTTT. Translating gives CASSLSINNEKLFF.

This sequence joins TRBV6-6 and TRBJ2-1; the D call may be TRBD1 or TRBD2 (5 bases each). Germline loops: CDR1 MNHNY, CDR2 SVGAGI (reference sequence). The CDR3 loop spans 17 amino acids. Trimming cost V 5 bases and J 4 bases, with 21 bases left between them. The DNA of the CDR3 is TGTGCCAGCAGTCCCACTCGATGGGGGACCCTATACAATGAGCAGTTCTTC. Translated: CASSPTRWGTLYNEQFF.

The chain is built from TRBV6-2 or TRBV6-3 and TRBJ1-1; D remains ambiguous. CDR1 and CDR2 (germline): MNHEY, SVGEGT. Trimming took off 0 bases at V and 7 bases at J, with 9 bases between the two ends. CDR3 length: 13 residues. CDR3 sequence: CASSYSSFSEAFF. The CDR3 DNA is TGTGCCAGCAGTTACTCCTCTTTCAGTGAAGCTTTCTTT.

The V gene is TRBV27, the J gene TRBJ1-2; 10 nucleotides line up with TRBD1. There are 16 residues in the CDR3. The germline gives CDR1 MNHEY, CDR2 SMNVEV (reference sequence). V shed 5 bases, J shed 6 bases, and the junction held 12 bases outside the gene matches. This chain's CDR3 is CASSRLLGTGDDGYTF. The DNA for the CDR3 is TGTGCCAGCAGTCGACTGCTAGGGACAGGGGACGATGGCTACACCTTC.

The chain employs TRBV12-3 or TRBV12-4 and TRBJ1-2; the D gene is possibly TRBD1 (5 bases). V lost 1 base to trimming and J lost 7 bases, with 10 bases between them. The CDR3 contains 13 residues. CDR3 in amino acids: CASSLGVGPGYTF. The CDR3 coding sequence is TGTGCCAGCAGTTTAGGCGTGGGGCCTGGCTACACCTTC.

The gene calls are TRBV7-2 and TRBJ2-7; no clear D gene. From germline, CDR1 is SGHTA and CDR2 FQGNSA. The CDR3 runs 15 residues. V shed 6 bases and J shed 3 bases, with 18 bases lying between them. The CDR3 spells CASSLTRAPNYEQYF. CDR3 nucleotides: TGTGCCAGCAGTTTAACAAGGGCACCGAACTACGAGCAGTACTTC. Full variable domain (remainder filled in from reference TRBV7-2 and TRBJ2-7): GAGVSQSPSNKVTEKGKDVELRCDPISGHTALYWYRQSLGQGLEFLIYFQGNSAPDKSGLPSDRFSAERTGGSVSTLTIQRTQQEDSAVYLCASSLTRAPNYEQYFGPGTRLTVT.

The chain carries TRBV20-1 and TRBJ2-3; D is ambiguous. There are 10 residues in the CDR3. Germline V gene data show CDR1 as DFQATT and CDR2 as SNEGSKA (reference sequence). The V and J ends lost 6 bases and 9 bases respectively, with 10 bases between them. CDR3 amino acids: CSAPSGTQYF. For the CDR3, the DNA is TGCAGTGCCCCCTCAGGAACGCAGTATTTT.

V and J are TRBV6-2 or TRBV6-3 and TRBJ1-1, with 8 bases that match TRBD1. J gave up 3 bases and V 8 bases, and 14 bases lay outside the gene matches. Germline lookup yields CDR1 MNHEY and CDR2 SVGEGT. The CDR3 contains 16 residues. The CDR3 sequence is CASRPGGGGGDTEAFF. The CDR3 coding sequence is TGTGCCAGCCGCCCAGGGGGCGGTGGAGGGGACACTGAAGCTTTCTTT.

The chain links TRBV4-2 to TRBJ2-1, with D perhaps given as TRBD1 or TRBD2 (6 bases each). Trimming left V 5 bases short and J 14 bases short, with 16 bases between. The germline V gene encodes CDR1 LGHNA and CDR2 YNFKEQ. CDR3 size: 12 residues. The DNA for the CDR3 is TGTGCCAGCAGCGAAGGTCCGGGGGCGAAGTTCTTC. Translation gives CASSEGPGAKFF.

The DNA of the CDR3 is TGTGCCAGCAGCCCACAGGGTTTGGGCACTGAAGCTTTCTTT. Its translation is CASSPQGLGTEAFF. The gene calls are TRBV6-6 and TRBJ1-1; perhaps TRBD1 as D (6 bases). Germline CDR1 reads MNHNY; CDR2 reads SVGAGI (reference sequence). Between the trimmed V and J ends, which lost 6 bases and 4 bases, there was a span of 15 bases. The CDR3 runs 14 residues.

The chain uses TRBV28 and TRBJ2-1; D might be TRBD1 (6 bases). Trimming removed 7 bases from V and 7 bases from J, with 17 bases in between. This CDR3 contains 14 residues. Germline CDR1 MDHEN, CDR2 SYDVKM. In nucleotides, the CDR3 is TGTGCCAGCACCGGACAGAACCCACCAAATGAGCAGTTCTTC. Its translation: CASTGQNPPNEQFF.

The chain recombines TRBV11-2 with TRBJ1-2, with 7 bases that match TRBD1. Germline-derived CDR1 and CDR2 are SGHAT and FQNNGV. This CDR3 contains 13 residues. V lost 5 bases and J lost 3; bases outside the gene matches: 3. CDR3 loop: CASSPQGDYGYTF. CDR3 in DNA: TGTGCCAGCAGCCCGCAGGGGGACTATGGCTACACCTTC.

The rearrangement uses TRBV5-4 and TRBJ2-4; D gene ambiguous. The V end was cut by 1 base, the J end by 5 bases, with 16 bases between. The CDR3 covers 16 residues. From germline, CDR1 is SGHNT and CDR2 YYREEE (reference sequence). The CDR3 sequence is CASSLNPRRSENIQYF. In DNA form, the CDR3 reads TGTGCCAGCAGCTTGAATCCAAGGCGAAGCGAAAACATTCAGTACTTC.

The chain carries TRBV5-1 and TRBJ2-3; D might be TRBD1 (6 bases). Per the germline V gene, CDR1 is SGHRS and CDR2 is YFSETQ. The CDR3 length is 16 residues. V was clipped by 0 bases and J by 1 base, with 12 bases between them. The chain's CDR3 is CASSLVRDTGTDTQYF. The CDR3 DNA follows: TGCGCCAGCAGCTTGGTTCGGGACACTGGCACAGATACGCAGTATTTT.